This T cell receptor (beta chain) is drawn from a study of T cells in localized non-small cell lung cancer. Whole-study results and caveats: Among blood samples, higher T cell density accompanied longer overall survival.

V lost 3 bases and J lost 4; bases outside the gene matches: 5. Looked up from germline, CDR1 is KGHSH and CDR2 is LQKENI. The CDR3 is 15 residues long. This clone was observed a few times. Its antigen is unknown. The repertoire was sequenced with immunoSEQ multiplex PCR; TCRdb's copy has only in-frame clones and lacks some. The table lists some 2,500 clones, around 20% of them singletons. The receptor's source is a woman aged 35 to 75 with stage I lung adenocarcinoma. Sequencing was performed on lung tumor tissue, taken before any cancer treatment. The chain recombines TRBV18 with TRBJ2-1, with 8 bases aligning to TRBD2. CDR3 coding DNA: TGTGCCAGCTCACCTTTGCGGGGGGCGTACAATGAGCAGTTCTTC. It translates to CASSPLRGAYNEQFF.